The clone carrying this T cell receptor beta chain was counted once. Its antigen is still unknown. This entry comes from a study of T cell responses to AZD1222 COVID-19 vaccine. General study findings and limits: Unmutated variant regions reportedly attract nearly half of all spike-specific TCRs. The study found vaccine-associated CD4 TCRs spanning spike, dominant at 160-218 and 743-854.

The CDR3 is 14 residues long. Germline CDR1 SNHLY, CDR2 FYNNEI. V was cut by 4 bases and J by 4 bases, with 13 bases left in between. Clones were sequenced by immunoSEQ multiplex PCR, and TCRdb holds only the in-frame ones, with some missing. This sample has about 150,000 clones; just under 95% occur once, and the top ten carry over 1.5%. The source is an adult in good health. The chain carries TRBV2 and TRBJ1-1, with TRBD1 as a possible D gene (5 bases). This specimen consisted of peripheral blood, obtained on day 0 of AZD1222 vaccination. CDR3 residues: CASSVTGGVTEAFF. CDR3 nucleotides: TGTGCCAGCAGTGTCACGGGGGGGGTCACTGAAGCTTTCTTT.